This T cell receptor (beta chain) came from a study of blood T cell repertoires in COVID-19. Looking at the study overall: Acute and convalescent COVID-19 specimens originated in the United States, Italy and Spain. T cells, B-cell-depleted T cells, or PBMCs supplied cDNA or gDNA.

How the authors handled the data: Nucleated cell counts were estimated from reference gene primer amplification. Produced via immunoSEQ multiplex PCR; TCRdb's table is partial and in-frame only. The D gene and trimming were derived from the DNA, and the V and J assignments and clone size from that table. This sample has about 360,000 clones, with more than 85% found just once. The CDR3 runs 16 residues. Germline V gene sequence: CDR1 SGHRS, CDR2 YFSETQ. Trimming at V came to 0 bases and at J to 1 base, leaving 1 base not matched to a gene. The chain uses TRBV5-1 and TRBJ2-2, with TRBD2 identical over 9 bases. The sample consisted of peripheral blood. This receptor was taken from a human donor in a cohort sampled during active COVID-19. DNA for the CDR3: TGCGCCAGCAGCTTGGCTAGCGGGGAGAACACCGGGGAGCTGTTTTTT. Its protein product is CASSLASGENTGELFF.